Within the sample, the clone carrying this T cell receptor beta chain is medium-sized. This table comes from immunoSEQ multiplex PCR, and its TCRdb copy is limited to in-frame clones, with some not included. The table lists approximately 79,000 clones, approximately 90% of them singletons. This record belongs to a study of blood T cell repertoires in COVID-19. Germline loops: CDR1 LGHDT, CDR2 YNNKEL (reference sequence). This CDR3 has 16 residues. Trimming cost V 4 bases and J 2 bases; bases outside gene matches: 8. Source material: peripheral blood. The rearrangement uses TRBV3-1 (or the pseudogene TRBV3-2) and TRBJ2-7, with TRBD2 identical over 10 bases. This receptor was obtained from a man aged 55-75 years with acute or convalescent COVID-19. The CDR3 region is CASSPFLAGAPYEQYF. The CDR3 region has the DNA TGTGCCAGCAGCCCTTTCCTAGCGGGGGCCCCCTACGAGCAGTACTTC.